These 27 T cell receptor beta chains were all obtained from the same sample, sequenced in a study of blood T cell repertoires in COVID-19. Method: immunoSEQ multiplex PCR; TCRdb's copy keeps in-frame clones and lacks some. In the table there are 200,000 to 250,000 clones, under 90% of which are singletons. The sequenced material came from PBMCs or T cells enriched from blood (not recorded which). The receptors come from a middle-aged man who had recovered from COVID-19.

This clone was detected only a few times. This sample also contains other DNA sequences that code for the same CDR3. V gene TRBV19 combines with J gene TRBJ1-1; no clear D gene. Germline lookup yields CDR1 LNHDA and CDR2 SQIVND (reference sequence). Trimming cost V 2 bases and J 3 bases, with 7 bases left between them. CDR3 length equals 13 residues. This CDR3 reads CASSITADTEAFF. CDR3 DNA sequence: TGTGCCAGTAGTATAACAGCAGACACTGAAGCTTTCTTT.

With respect to this clone: Other nucleotide sequences in the sample specify the same CDR3. The V gene is TRBV28, the J gene TRBJ2-7, with D perhaps TRBD1 (5 bases). Germline CDR1 is MDHEN and CDR2 is SYDVKM. Trimming stripped 4 bases from V and 4 bases from J, with 11 bases between. This CDR3 has 13 amino acids. CDR3 DNA sequence: TGTGCCAGCAGTTCGTCAGGGCCGTACGAGCAGTACTTC. Protein sequence: CASSSSGPYEQYF.

The chain uses TRBV27 and TRBJ1-5; TRBD1 matches at 9 bases. J was trimmed by 4 bases and V by 5 bases; bases with no gene match: 3. CDR1 MNHEY and CDR2 SMNVEV come from the germline V gene (reference sequence). This CDR3 is 14 amino acids long. CDR3 in amino acids: CASSIDRGNQPQHF. CDR3 DNA: TGTGCCAGCAGTATAGACAGGGGGAATCAGCCCCAGCATTTT.

V is TRBV5-8 and J is TRBJ2-3; D is unresolved. The CDR3 contains 13 residues. CDR1 is SGHTS and CDR2 is YDEGEE in the germline V gene. Trimming took off 1 base at V and 5 bases at J, with 8 bases between the two ends. The CDR3 region is CASSLTGGDTQYF. The CDR3 coding sequence is TGTGCCAGCAGCTTGACGGGTGGAGATACGCAGTATTTT.

The chain has TRBV30 and TRBJ2-2; a weak D match, TRBD2 (6 bases). V was pared by 2 bases and J by 7 bases, with 8 bases between. CDR1 and CDR2 from the germline V gene are GTSNPN and SVGIG (reference sequence). The CDR3 runs 12 residues. The CDR3 DNA sequence: TGTGCCTGGAGTTGGGGGGACGGGGAGCTGTTTTTT. Translated: CAWSWGDGELFF.

The chain carries TRBV27 and TRBJ2-7; a weak D match, TRBD2 (5 bases). Deletions cut 5 bases from V and 5 bases from J, with 16 bases between. Germline values: CDR1 MNHEY, CDR2 SMNVEV (reference sequence). The CDR3 has 14 residues. The DNA for the CDR3 is TGTGCCAGCAGTGGACGAGGGAAAAGGCACGAGCAGTACTTC. It specifies CASSGRGKRHEQYF.

V is TRBV12-1 and J is TRBJ2-7; the table calls TRBD2, which could not be checked here. TRBV12-1 is a recognized pseudogene. The CDR3 length is 12 residues. In DNA, the CDR3 is TGTGCCACCACCGCGGGGCCCAACGAGCAGTACTTC. Protein product: CATTAGPNEQYF.

This sequence joins TRBV28 and TRBJ2-3; 8 bases map to TRBD2. V gave up 6 bases and J gave up 3 bases; unmatched junction bases: 8. Germline assignment: CDR1 MDHEN and CDR2 SYDVKM. CDR3 length equals 15 residues. The CDR3 DNA sequence: TGTGCCAGCAGCCCCGGGAGGGTAGGAACAGATACGCAGTATTTT. Translation gives CASSPGRVGTDTQYF.

The chain recombines TRBV10-3 with TRBJ2-7; 8 nucleotides match TRBD1. V trimming: 10 bases; J trimming: 2 bases; junction bases outside the gene matches: 7. Looked up from germline, CDR1 is ENHRY and CDR2 is SYGVKD. This CDR3 contains 13 residues. DNA of the CDR3: TGTGCCAACCTGGACAGGGAGACCTACGAGCAGTACTTC. It is translated as CANLDRETYEQYF.

V gene TRBV5-1 combines with J gene TRBJ2-7; 11 bases match TRBD2. Trimming cost V 4 bases and J 2 bases; bases outside gene matches: 11. Germline values: CDR1 SGHRS, CDR2 YFSETQ. This CDR3 spans 17 amino acids. The CDR3 DNA reads TGCGCCAGCAGCCGCCGGCTAGCGGGGGGCGAAACCTACGAGCAGTACTTC. Its translation: CASSRRLAGGETYEQYF.

The CDR3 loop is CASSQGGGIADNEQFF. In nucleotides, the CDR3 is TGCGCCAGCAGCCAAGGCGGCGGGATCGCCGACAATGAGCAGTTCTTC. The chain joins TRBV4-1 to TRBJ2-1; D is possibly TRBD2 (6 bases). Trimming removed 1 base from V and 5 bases from J, with 15 bases in between. Germline assignment: CDR1 MGHRA and CDR2 YSYEKL. There are 16 residues in the CDR3.

The J gene is TRBJ2-1, the V gene TRBV7-9, with TRBD2 as a possible D gene (6 bases). Between the trimmed V and J ends, which lost 2 bases and 10 bases, there was a span of 9 bases. The CDR3 is 12 amino acids. Germline loops: CDR1 SEHNR, CDR2 FQNEAQ (reference sequence). CDR3 sequence: CASSLTAGEQFF. In DNA form, the CDR3 reads TGTGCCAGCAGCTTAACGGCGGGGGAGCAGTTCTTC.

The V gene is TRBV7-2, the J gene TRBJ2-1; 11 nucleotides match TRBD2. Germline V lookup: CDR1 SGHTA, CDR2 FQGNSA. This CDR3 region has 16 residues. Trimming removed 6 bases from V and 7 bases from J; junction bases left unmatched: 11. CDR3 amino acids: CASSSEGTSGNNEQFF. CDR3 DNA: TGTGCCAGCAGTTCTGAAGGGACTAGCGGAAATAATGAGCAGTTCTTC.

The genes are TRBV20-1 and TRBJ1-4; 10 positions agree with TRBD1. CDR3 length: 13 amino acids. Germline CDR1 DFQATT, CDR2 SNEGSKA (reference sequence). The V segment lost 6 bases and the J segment 8 bases; nucleotides outside the gene matches: 6. The CDR3: CSASGTGAEKLFF. The DNA for the CDR3 is TGCAGTGCCAGTGGGACAGGGGCGGAAAAACTGTTTTTT.

CDR3 bases: TGTGCCAGCAGCTTGGCGCCAGGGTATCAGCCCCAGCATTTT. Amino acids: CASSLAPGYQPQHF. The J gene is TRBJ1-5, the V gene TRBV5-5, with a weak D call TRBD1 (5 bases). Trimming stripped 0 bases from V and 5 bases from J, with 9 bases between. The germline V gene encodes CDR1 SGHKS and CDR2 YYEKEE (reference sequence). The CDR3 extends over 14 amino acids.

The CDR3 here is CASSLIVAGDEQFF. The CDR3 nucleotides read TGTGCCAGCAGCTTGATAGTAGCGGGGGATGAGCAGTTCTTC. V gene TRBV5-4 combines with J gene TRBJ2-1; 9 nucleotides match TRBD2. This CDR3 comprises 14 residues. J was trimmed by 8 bases and V by 1 base; bases with no gene match: 4. Per the germline V gene, CDR1 is SGHNT and CDR2 is YYREEE (reference sequence).

The V and J genes are TRBV30 and TRBJ2-5, with D perhaps TRBD2 (6 bases). This CDR3 comprises 13 residues. Germline CDR1 GTSNPN, CDR2 SVGIG (reference sequence). V lost 6 bases, J lost 5 bases, and 16 bases lay in between. The DNA of the CDR3 is TGTGCCTGCTCTACCGGGACTTTGGAGACCCAGTACTTC. The encoded protein is CACSTGTLETQYF.

This chain connects TRBV18 to TRBJ1-1; D gene ambiguous. The CDR3 loop spans 14 amino acids. Germline V gives CDR1 KGHSH, CDR2 LQKENI. V was cut by 2 bases and J by 1 base, with 8 bases left in between. CDR3 coding DNA: TGTGCCAGCTCACCAAAGGAGGCGAACACTGAAGCTTTCTTT. Translated, it gives CASSPKEANTEAFF. The complete variable domain, with remaining parts taken from reference TRBV18 and TRBJ1-1, reads NAGVMQNPRHLVRRRGQEARLRCSPMKGHSHVYWYRQLPEEGLKFMVYLQKENIIDESGMPKERFSAEFPKEGPSILRIQQVVRGDSAAYFCASSPKEANTEAFFGQGTRLTVV.

The chain recombines TRBV4-3 with TRBJ1-2; perhaps TRBD1 as D (6 bases). The CDR3 is 14 residues long. Germline values: CDR1 LGHNA, CDR2 YSLEER. Between the trimmed V and J ends, which lost 4 bases and 4 bases, there was a span of 13 bases. The CDR3 nucleotides are TGCGCCAGCAGCCCCTCGACAGGTCCCTATGGCTACACCTTC. Its protein product is CASSPSTGPYGYTF.

This rearrangement joins TRBV4-1 to TRBJ1-1; 11 bases fit TRBD1. Germline V CDR1 and CDR2: MGHRA, YSYEKL. This CDR3 is 15 amino acids long. The ends lost 3 bases at V and 4 bases at J; junction bases unmatched: 4. The CDR3 nucleotides read TGCGCCAGCAGCCAGAAGGGGACAGGGGGCACTGAAGCTTTCTTT. Translated, it gives CASSQKGTGGTEAFF.

The rearrangement joins TRBV7-9 to TRBJ2-3, with a weak D call TRBD1 (6 bases). The germline gives CDR1 SEHNR, CDR2 FQNEAQ (reference sequence). Deletions cut 10 bases from V and 1 base from J, with 18 bases between. This CDR3 spans 15 amino acids. In nucleotides, the CDR3 is TGTGCCACCCCGCCCCCACAGGGCGGCACAGATACGCAGTATTTT. Translated: CATPPPQGGTDTQYF.

Only one count was recorded for this clone. The chain joins TRBV12-3 or TRBV12-4 to TRBJ2-5, with D possibly TRBD2 on 5 matching bases. V was trimmed by 8 bases and J by 1 base, leaving 11 bases between them. There are 13 residues in the CDR3. The CDR3 protein is CASGRGLQETQYF. CDR3 bases: TGTGCCAGCGGCCGCGGGCTCCAAGAGACCCAGTACTTC.

This clone has only one observation. The gene calls are TRBV11-2 and TRBJ2-7, with a tentative D call TRBD2 (6 bases). V lost 1 base to trimming and J lost 4 bases, with 11 bases between them. The CDR3 consists of 14 residues. The germline V gene encodes CDR1 SGHAT and CDR2 FQNNGV. The CDR3 is CASSLVGGEYEQYF. For the CDR3, the DNA is TGTGCCAGCAGCTTAGTGGGCGGGGAGTACGAGCAGTACTTC.

The gene calls are TRBV29-1 and TRBJ1-1, with TRBD1 identical over 9 bases. Per germline, CDR1 SQVTM and CDR2 ANQGSEA. Germline trimming cut 3 bases from V and 3 bases from J; bases unmatched to any gene: 5. The CDR3 covers 14 residues. The CDR3 sequence is CSVEDRGRHTEAFF. CDR3 in DNA: TGCAGCGTTGAGGACAGGGGCCGGCACACTGAAGCTTTCTTT.

The J gene is TRBJ1-2, the V gene TRBV7-9; TRBD1 matches 12 bases. This CDR3 is 16 amino acids long. Germline CDR1 is SEHNR and CDR2 is FQNEAQ (reference sequence). V shed 5 bases and J 3 bases; nucleotides not matched to a gene: 7. CDR3 residues: CASSQGDRGHDYGYTF. The CDR3 DNA sequence: TGTGCCAGCAGCCAAGGGGACAGGGGGCACGACTATGGCTACACCTTC.

The chain employs TRBV28 and TRBJ1-2, with a tentative D call TRBD1 (5 bases). From germline, CDR1 is MDHEN and CDR2 SYDVKM. V was trimmed by 3 bases and J by 4 bases, leaving 12 bases between them. The CDR3 runs to 14 residues. The CDR3 is CASSLMQGSYGYTF. Written as DNA, the CDR3 is TGTGCCAGCAGTTTGATGCAGGGAAGCTATGGCTACACCTTC.

The chain couples TRBV9 to TRBJ2-7; 9 nucleotides align to TRBD1. After removal of 1 base from V and 2 bases from J, the junction contained 7 bases not matched to a gene. The CDR3 spans 16 residues. Germline V gene lookup returns CDR1 SGDLS and CDR2 YYNGEE. CDR3 coding DNA: TGTGCCAGCAGCGTATCGGGGACAGGGCCCGCCTACGAGCAGTACTTC. It yields the protein CASSVSGTGPAYEQYF.